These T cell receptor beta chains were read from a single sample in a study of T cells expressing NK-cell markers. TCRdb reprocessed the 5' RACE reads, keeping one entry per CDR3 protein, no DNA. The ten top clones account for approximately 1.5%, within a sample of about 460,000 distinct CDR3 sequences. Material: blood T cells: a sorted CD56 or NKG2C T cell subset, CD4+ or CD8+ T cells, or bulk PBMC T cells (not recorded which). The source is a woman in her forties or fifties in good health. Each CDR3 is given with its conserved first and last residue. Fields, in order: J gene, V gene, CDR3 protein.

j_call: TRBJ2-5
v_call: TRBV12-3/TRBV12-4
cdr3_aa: CASSFRETQYF

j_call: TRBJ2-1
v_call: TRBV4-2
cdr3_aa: CASSQPKTGLAGGRDEQFF

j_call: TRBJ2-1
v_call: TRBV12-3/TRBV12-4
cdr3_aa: CASTQGTSGYNEQFF

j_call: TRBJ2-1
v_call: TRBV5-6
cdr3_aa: CASSRGGVVGNEQFF

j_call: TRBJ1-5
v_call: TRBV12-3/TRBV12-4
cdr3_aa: CASSSTGGQPQHF

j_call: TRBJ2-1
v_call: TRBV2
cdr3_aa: CASNGGTGVNEQFF

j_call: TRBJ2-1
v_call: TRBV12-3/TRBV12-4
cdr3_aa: CASSSGQLIYNEQFF

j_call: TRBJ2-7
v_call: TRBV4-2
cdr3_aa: CASSREAGGTYEQYF

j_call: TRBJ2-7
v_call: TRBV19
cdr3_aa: CASSIYVREQMNEQYF

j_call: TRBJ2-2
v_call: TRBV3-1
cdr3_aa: CASSGRTSGGTGELFF

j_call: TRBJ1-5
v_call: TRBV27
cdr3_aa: CASSSTGLRGPQHF

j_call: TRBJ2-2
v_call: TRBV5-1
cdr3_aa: CASSDQRWSGELFF

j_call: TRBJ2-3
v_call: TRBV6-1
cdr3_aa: CASTGQLAADTQYF

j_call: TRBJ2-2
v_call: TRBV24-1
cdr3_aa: CATSDGARRFNTGELFF

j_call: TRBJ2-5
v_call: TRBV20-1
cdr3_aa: CSAGLAGGLTQETQYF

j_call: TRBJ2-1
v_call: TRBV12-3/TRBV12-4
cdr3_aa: CASSLDLGGRPYNEQFF

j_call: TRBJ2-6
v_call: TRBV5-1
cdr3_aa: CASSHGLAGVGANVLTF

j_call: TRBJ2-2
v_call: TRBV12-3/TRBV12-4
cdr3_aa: CASTPVRLNTGELFF

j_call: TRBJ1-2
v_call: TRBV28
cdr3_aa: CATTAGRGYGYTF

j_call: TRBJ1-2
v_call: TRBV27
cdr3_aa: CASSPPQGYGYGYTF

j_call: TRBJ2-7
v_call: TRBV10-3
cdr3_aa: CAISEASHSYEQYF

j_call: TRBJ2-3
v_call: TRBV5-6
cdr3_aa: CASSLGQAGDTQYF

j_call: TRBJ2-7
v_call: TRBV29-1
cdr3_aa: CSMDRSYEQYF

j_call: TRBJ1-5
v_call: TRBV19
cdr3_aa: CASSRNRLNQPQHF

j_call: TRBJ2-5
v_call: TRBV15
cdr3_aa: CATSRDNHVSETQYF

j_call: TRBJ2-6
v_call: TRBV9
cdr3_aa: CASSPLPGANVLTF

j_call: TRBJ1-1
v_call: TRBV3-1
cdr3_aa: CASSQGGMNTEAFF

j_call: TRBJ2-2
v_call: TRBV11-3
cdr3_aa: CASSLDLLDTNTGELFF

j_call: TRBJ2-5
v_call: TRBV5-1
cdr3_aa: CASSPRGAGGQETQYF

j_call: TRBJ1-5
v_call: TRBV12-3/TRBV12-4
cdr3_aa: CASRKGGNQPQHF

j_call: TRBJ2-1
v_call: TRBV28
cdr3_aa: CASRTSGRSDEQFF

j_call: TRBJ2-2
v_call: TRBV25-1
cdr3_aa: CASRDRGLGGELFF

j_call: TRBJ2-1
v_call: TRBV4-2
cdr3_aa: CASSQEASGASYNEQFF

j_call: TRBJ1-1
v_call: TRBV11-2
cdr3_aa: CASSLASGAVTEAFF

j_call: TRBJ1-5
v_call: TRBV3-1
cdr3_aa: CASSQRGVGNQPQHF

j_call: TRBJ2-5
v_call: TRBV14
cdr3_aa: CASSQVLGGAQYF

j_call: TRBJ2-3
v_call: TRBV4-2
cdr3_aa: CASSQLQTSGRTDTQYF

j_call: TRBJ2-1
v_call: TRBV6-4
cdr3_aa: CASSDPQGFGNEQFF

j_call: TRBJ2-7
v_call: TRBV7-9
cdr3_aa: CASSLGSGLSYEQYF

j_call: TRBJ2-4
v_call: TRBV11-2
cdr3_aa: CASSRAPQDIQYF

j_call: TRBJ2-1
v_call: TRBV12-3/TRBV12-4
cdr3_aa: CASTQTSGLSYNEQFF

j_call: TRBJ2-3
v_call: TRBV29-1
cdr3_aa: CSVGRLENTQYF

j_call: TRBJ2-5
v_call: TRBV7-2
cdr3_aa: CASSDDETQYF

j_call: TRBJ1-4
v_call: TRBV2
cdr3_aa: CASSEDPGREKLFF

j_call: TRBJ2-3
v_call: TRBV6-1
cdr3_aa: CASNLHRDRTDTQYF

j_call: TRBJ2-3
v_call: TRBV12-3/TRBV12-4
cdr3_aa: CASSTLGRSDTQYF

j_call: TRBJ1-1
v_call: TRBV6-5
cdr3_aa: CASSYSSPGAGTEAFF

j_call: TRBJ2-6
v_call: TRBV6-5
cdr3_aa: CASSSSRSSGANVLTF

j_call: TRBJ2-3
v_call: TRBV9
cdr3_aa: CASSPTAETLWGTDTQYF

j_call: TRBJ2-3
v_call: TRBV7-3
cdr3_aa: CASSSDRAGDTQYF

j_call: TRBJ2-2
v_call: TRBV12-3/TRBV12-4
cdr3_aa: CASSLVQGKMFF